One and the same sample provided the 3 T cell receptor beta chains below, sequenced in a study of T cells in narcolepsy. Only in-frame clones appear in the TCRdb table, and some are missing; sequencing was by immunoSEQ multiplex PCR. The sample carries about 25,000 clones, 70% to 90% recorded once. The sample comprised CD45RA- memory CD4+ T cells from PBMCs. These receptors all stem from a human donor with narcolepsy.

The chain is built from TRBV28 and TRBJ2-1, with 9 bases identical to TRBD2. Germline V lookup: CDR1 MDHEN, CDR2 SYDVKM. J was trimmed by 5 bases and V by 5 bases; bases with no gene match: 7. CDR3 length: 15 residues. CDR3 bases: TGTGCCAGCAGTCCAGGGACTAGCATTGACAATGAGCAGTTCTTC. Translated: CASSPGTSIDNEQFF. Full variable domain (outside the CDR3, taken from reference TRBV28 and TRBJ2-1): DVKVTQSSRYLVKRTGEKVFLECVQDMDHENMFWYRQDPGLGLRLIYFSYDVKMKEKGDIPEGYSVSREKKERFSLILESASTNQTSMYLCASSPGTSIDNEQFFGPGTRLTVL.

The chain is built from TRBV5-4 and TRBJ1-3; D unresolved. Trimming removed 2 bases from V and 3 bases from J, with 3 bases in between. CDR1 is SGHNT, CDR2 YYREEE, per germline (reference sequence). CDR3 length: 12 amino acids. CDR3 DNA sequence: TGTGCCAGCAGCTTTTTTGGAAACACCATATATTTT. Translation: CASSFFGNTIYF.

The genes are TRBV5-5 and TRBJ1-2, with unresolved D. The CDR3 covers 15 residues. From germline, CDR1 is SGHKS and CDR2 YYEKEE (reference sequence). V dropped 4 bases and J dropped 8 bases, with 21 bases sitting between them. The DNA of the CDR3 is TGTGCCAGCAGCCAAATACCAACCGACACGGGCGGCTACACCTTC. Translated: CASSQIPTDTGGYTF.